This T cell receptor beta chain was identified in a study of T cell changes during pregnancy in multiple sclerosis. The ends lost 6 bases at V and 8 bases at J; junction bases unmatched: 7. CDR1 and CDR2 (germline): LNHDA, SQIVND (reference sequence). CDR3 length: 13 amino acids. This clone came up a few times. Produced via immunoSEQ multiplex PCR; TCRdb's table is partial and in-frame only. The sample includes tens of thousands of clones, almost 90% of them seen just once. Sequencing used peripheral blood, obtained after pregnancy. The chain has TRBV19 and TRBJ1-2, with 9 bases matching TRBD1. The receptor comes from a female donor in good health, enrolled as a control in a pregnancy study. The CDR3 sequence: CASSPDRGRGYTF. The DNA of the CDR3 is TGTGCCAGTAGCCCGGACAGGGGTAGAGGCTACACCTTC.